This T cell receptor beta chain emerged from a study of T cells in Graves' hyperthyroidism and ophthalmopathy (dated by TCRdb to between 2018 and 2020). In the study overall: Peripheral blood samples were taken at initial diagnosis, before any treatment was given. In addition, the study compared T-cell repertoires in thyroid tissue and in blood from five or six Graves' hyperthyroidism patients. To identify TCR V-J signatures that set the groups apart, the researchers used a discovery cohort of about a hundred patients, made up of roughly 40 with Graves' ophthalmopathy and approximately 57 with stable Graves' hyperthyroidism. The paper describes TCR Vbeta CDR3 sequencing of around 130 peripheral blood samples, made up of 43 ophthalmopathy patients, around 78 hyperthyroidism patients and 17 progressor patients. The 100 discovery patients were randomly split 7:3 into training and test sets. Once sampling was done, hyperthyroidism patients were given methimazole at a starting dose of 30 mg daily, whereas ophthalmopathy patients were given high-dose intravenous methylprednisolone. An independent validation cohort of fewer than 20 hyperthyroidism patients and 17 patients who later progressed to ophthalmopathy tested prospective prediction of ophthalmopathy. Study-wide findings and limitations: A 13 V-J signature model separated ophthalmopathy from stable hyperthyroidism, with around 91% sensitivity and around 84% specificity in cross-validation and 80%/75% in testing. Most expanded thyroid clonotypes (frequency above 0.001) were also detected in blood, a finding suggesting that blood repertoires may reflect thyroid immune responses. In validation, progression to ophthalmopathy was predicted by the model with around 70% sensitivity and just over 72% specificity, a median of approximately 6.5 months before onset. Sample size was not statistically predetermined, and investigators were not blinded to group allocation.

The junction shows trimming of 6 bases on V and 5 bases on J, plus 20 bases between the germline ends. Inclusive of the bounding cysteine and phenylalanine, the CDR3 is 16 residues long. Here the CDR3 DNA is all that survives: 48 bases in frame from base 1. CDR1 SGHAT and CDR2 FQNNGV are derived from the germline V gene. Graves' hyperthyroidism was defined as stable when no progression to ophthalmopathy occurred over 18 months of follow-up. The hyperthyroidism patients were between 18 and 65 years old and newly diagnosed, with a disease duration of less than 2 months. Exclusion was applied to patients with uncontrolled infections, other autoimmune diseases, pregnancy or lactation. Diagnoses relied on clinical symptoms, serum thyroxine and TRAb, thyroid ultrasound and orbital computed tomography. PBMCs were isolated from approximately 10 ml of fresh peripheral blood by Ficoll-Paque density gradient centrifugation. Trizol reagent was used to extract total RNA, and RNA quality was then checked on an Agilent 2100 Bioanalyzer.

Remarks on this clonotype: The specificity of this receptor is unknown. No qualities accompany the bases; no much larger clone lies one base away.

The TCR beta CDR3 regions were amplified from the RNA transcripts. For the first round of RT-PCR on the TCR CDR3, the HTBI primer set was used together with the Qiagen OneStep RT-PCR kit. The libraries were constructed in a second round of multiplex PCR and then size-selected and purified. Sequencing of the libraries was done on an Illumina HiSeq2000 using paired-end 100 bp reads. From the authors' description of their analysis: SOAPnuke was used to process the raw data, removing reads that contained adapters or uncalled bases, had a mean Phred below 15, or lacked an exact match to the constant primer or identifier. COPE v1.2.5 was used to merge high-quality paired reads, and clonotypes were defined as unique nucleotide sequences. MiTCR v1.1 was used to align clonotypes to the IMGT TRBV, TRBD and TRBJ reference segments. Only V-J combinations with frequency above 0.0001, covering 99% to 99.2% of repertoires, were analysed. The TCS score was defined as the ratio of F50 (clonal expansion) to E x V (chaos), calculated using BLOSUM62-based TCRdist between CDR3 peptides within each V-J. Welch's t-statistics and random forest reduced several hundred V-J features to around 14, which were used in a naive Bayes classifier (R e1071). TCRdb trimmed the raw reads at Q25, called clones with MiXCR and kept productive beta chains. Identical CDR3 protein sequences are pooled into one entry, listed with their most common genes and DNA. The V and J calls here are based on TCRdb, not the publication. Recorded for this sample are hundreds of thousands of distinct CDR3 sequences; approximately 15% of them occurred a single time. The ten largest clones add up to roughly a tenth of the sample.

Sequenced material: blood. The sequence is built from TRBV11-2 and TRBJ2-1, with the identity of the D gene unclear. The sequence was obtained from a woman aged 18-30 years with Graves' hyperthyroidism. The sequence in DNA is TGTGCCAGCAGGGAGTGGCTACGGGCTCCCAACAATGAGCAGTTCTTC. Its product reads: CASREWLRAPNNEQFF.